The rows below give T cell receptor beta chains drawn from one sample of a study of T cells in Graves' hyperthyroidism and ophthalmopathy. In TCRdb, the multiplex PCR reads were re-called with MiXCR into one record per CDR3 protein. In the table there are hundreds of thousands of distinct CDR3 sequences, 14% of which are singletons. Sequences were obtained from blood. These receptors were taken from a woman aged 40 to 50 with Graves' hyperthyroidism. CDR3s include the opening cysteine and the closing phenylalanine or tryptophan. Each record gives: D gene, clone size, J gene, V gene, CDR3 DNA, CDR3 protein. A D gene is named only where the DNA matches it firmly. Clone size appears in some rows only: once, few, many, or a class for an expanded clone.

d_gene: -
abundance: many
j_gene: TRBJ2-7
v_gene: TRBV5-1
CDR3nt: TGCGCCAGCAGCTCAGCGACAGCCAGCTACGAGCAGTACTTC
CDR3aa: CASSSATASYEQYF

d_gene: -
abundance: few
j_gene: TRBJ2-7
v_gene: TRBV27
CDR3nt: TGTGCCAGCAGTTTTCGTTATAGTATCTACGAGCAGTACTTC
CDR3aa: CASSFRYSIYEQYF

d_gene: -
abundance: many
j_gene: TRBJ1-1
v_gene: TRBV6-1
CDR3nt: TGTGCCAGCAGAAAACAGACGGCGAACACTGAAGCTTTCTTT
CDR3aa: CASRKQTANTEAFF

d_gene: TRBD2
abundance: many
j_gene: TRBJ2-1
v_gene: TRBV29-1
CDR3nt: TGCAGCGTAACAATCCTAATGAGCGGGAGGGTCTACAATGAGCAGTTCTTC
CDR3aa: CSVTILMSGRVYNEQFF

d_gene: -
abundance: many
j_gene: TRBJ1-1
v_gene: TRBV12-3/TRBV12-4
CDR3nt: TGTGCCAGCAGTTTAGAACAGCACACTGAAGCTTTCTTT
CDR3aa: CASSLEQHTEAFF

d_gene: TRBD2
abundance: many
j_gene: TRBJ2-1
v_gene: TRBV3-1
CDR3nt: TGTGCCAGCAGCGGACTAGCGGGATTCTACAATGAGCAGTTCTTC
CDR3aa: CASSGLAGFYNEQFF

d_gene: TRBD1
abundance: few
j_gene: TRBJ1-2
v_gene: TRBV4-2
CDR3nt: TGTGCCAGCAGCCAGGAACTTGACAGGGGAGCTTCCTATGGCTACACCTTC
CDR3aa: CASSQELDRGASYGYTF

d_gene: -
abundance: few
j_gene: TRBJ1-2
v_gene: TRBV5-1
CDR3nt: TGCGCCAGCAGCTTGGACCCAGAGAGCGGCTACACCTTC
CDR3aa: CASSLDPESGYTF

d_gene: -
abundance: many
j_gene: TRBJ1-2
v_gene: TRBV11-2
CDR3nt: TGTGCCAGCAGTTTCGCACACACCGGGACACATGGCAGCTATGGCTACACCTTC
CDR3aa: CASSFAHTGTHGSYGYTF

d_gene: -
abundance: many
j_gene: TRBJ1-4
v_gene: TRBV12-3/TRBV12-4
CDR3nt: TGTGCCAGCAGTTTAGGGGCGGCCAGTTCGCATGAAAAACTGTTTTTT
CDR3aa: CASSLGAASSHEKLFF

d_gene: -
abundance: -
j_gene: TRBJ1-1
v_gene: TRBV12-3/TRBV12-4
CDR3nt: TGTGCCAGCAGTCGAGCCATGAACACTGAAGCTTTCTTT
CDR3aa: CASSRAMNTEAFF

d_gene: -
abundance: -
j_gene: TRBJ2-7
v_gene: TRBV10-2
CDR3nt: TGCGCCAGCAGAGCAGGGGTGGGAGAGCAGTACTTC
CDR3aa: CASRAGVGEQYF

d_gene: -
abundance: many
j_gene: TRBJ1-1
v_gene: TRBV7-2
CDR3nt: TGTGCCAGCAGCTCGGGGTATCCGAACACTGAAGCTTTCTTT
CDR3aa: CASSSGYPNTEAFF

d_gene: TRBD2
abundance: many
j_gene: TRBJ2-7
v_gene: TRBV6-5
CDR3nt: TGTGCCAGCAGTTACAGCGGGAGTAGCTCCTACGAGCAGTACTTC
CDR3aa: CASSYSGSSSYEQYF

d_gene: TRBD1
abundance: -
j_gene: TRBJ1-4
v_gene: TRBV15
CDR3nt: TGTGCCACCAGCAGAGCGGTGGGACAGGGTCTAACTAATGAAAAACTGTTTTTT
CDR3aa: CATSRAVGQGLTNEKLFF

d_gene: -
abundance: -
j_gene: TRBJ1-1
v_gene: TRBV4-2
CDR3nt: TGTGCCAGCAGCCCCCGAGGGGGAGTGAACACTGAAGCTTTCTTT
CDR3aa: CASSPRGGVNTEAFF

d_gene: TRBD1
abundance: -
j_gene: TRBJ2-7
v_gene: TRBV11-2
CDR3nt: TGTGCCAGCAGCGGACCGGGGACAGGGGGGTACGAGCAGTACTTC
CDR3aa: CASSGPGTGGYEQYF

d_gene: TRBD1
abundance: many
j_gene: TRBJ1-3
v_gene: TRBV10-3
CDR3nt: TGTGCCATCAGTGAAATTCGGACAGGGGGCAGTGGAAACACCATATATTTT
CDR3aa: CAISEIRTGGSGNTIYF

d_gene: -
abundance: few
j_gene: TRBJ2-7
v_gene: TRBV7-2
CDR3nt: TGTGCCAGCAGCTTAGTAGGAGCGGCCCGCACCTCCTACGAGCAGTACTTC
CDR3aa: CASSLVGAARTSYEQYF

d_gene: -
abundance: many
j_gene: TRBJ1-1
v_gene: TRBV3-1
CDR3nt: TGTGCCAGCAGCCAGGGTTCCCTAGACACTGAAGCTTTCTTT
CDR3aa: CASSQGSLDTEAFF

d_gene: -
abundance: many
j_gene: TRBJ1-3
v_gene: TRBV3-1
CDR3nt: TGTGCCAGCAGCCAACCTCTCTCTGGAAACACCATATATTTT
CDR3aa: CASSQPLSGNTIYF

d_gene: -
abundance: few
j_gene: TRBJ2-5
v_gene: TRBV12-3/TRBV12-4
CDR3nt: TGTGCCAGCAGCAAGACGGGCCACCTGGGAGAGACCCAGTACTTC
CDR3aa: CASSKTGHLGETQYF

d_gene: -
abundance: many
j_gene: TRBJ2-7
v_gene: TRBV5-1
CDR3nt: TGCGCCAGCAGCCGGGACCTTGAGAACTACGAGCAGTACTTC
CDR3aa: CASSRDLENYEQYF

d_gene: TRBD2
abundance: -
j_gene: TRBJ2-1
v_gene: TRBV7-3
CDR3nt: TGTGCCAGCAGGAGGACTAGCGACTCCTACAATGAGCAGTTCTTC
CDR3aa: CASRRTSDSYNEQFF

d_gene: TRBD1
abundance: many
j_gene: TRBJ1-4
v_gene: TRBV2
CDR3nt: TGTGCCAGCAGTGACGGGACAGCTAATGAAAAACTGTTTTTT
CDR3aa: CASSDGTANEKLFF

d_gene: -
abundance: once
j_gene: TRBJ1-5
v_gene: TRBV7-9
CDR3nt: TGTGCCAGCAGCCGATGGGGGCAGATCAACAATCAGCCCCAGCATTTT
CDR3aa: CASSRWGQINNQPQHF

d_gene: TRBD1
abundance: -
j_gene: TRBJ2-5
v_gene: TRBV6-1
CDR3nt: TGTGCCAGCAGTGAAGTACTGTACAGGGGAAAAGAGACCCAGTACTTC
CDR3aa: CASSEVLYRGKETQYF

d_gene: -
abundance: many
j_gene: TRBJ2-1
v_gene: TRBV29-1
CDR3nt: TGCAGCGTTAAATTTGGCGGGTCTTCCTACAATGAGCAGTTCTTC
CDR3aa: CSVKFGGSSYNEQFF

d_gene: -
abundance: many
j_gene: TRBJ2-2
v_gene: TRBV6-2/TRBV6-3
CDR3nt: TGTGCCAGTAAGGGGGACGAATTCTCGAACACCGGGGAGCTGTTTTTT
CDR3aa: CASKGDEFSNTGELFF